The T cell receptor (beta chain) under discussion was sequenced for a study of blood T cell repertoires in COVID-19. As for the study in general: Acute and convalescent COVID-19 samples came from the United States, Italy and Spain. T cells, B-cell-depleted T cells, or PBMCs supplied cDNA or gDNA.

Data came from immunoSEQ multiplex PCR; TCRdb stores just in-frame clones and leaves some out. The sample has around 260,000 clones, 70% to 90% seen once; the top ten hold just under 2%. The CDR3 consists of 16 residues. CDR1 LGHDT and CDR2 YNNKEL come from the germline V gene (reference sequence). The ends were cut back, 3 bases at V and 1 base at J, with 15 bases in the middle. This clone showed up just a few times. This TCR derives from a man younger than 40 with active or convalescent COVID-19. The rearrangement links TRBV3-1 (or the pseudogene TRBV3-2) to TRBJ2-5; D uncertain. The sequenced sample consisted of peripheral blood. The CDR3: CASSHTRTRSQETQYF. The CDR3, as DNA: TGTGCCAGCAGCCACACAAGAACACGGAGCCAAGAGACCCAGTACTTC.